This T cell receptor (beta chain) was captured by sequencing in a study of blood T cell repertoires in COVID-19 (dated by TCRdb to the early 2020s). Some background on the complete study: Samples covering the acute and convalescent phases of COVID-19 were provided by collaborators in the United States, Italy and Spain. Deeply sampled blood TCRbeta repertoires from subjects exposed to, actively infected with, or recovered from COVID-19 were included in the dataset. Where HLA class I and class II types were available, the types were taken from metadata supplied by the sample provider, not from assay-based typing. The prospective study material was composed of cDNA or gDNA derived from T cells, B-cell-depleted T cells, or PBMCs. The repertoires were released in a freely available public database intended as a resource for research on the immune response to SARS-CoV-2. A de-identified subject ID, COVID-19 status, age in years and sex were almost always included in the sample metadata. The samples were drawn from the first 160 participants of the ongoing ImmuneRACE study and from 1,254 subjects provided by 6 global collaborators. General conclusions and limits of the study: How much clinical and demographic metadata was included differed by source and by participant, and the metadata was provided uncurated.

Concerning this clone itself: The antigen it binds to is not known. No qualities accompany the bases; no much larger clone lies one base away.

TCRbeta CDR3 regions were amplified from genomic DNA using the immunoSEQ Assay, a bias-controlled multiplex PCR. From the authors' description of their analysis: The number of nucleated cells in each sample was estimated by amplification of reference gene primers within the assay. To quantify the absolute abundance of each unique TCRbeta CDR3 rearrangement, sequence reads were collapsed and filtered. For each sample, productive Simpson clonality was calculated as the square root of Simpson's diversity index over productive rearrangements. This is the immuneACCESS table as TCRdb keeps it, with only in-frame sequences that have V and J called. A part of the clones is gone; compared with another copy, unresolved V genes explain less than half, and the rest is unexplained. Clonal size and the V and J genes are those of that table, whereas D and trimming came from the DNA. This sample has roughly 350,000 clones in its table, and 85% of those were observed once. The leading ten clones occupy roughly 3.9% of the sample.

Each collaborating institution followed its own protocols to collect whole blood in K2EDTA tubes. For TCRbeta analysis, collaborator samples were shipped as frozen whole blood, as isolated PBMCs, or as DNA extracted from either sample type. Deletion took 10 bases off V and 9 bases off J, with a span of 22 bases between the germline ends. The CDR3 contains 14 residues, cysteine and phenylalanine counted. The DNA shown is the 42-base CDR3, in frame from base 1. The germline V gene gives CDR1 as MNHEY and CDR2 as SVGAGI. Recombination connected TRBV6-5 to TRBJ2-1; there is no confident call for the D gene. The TCR sequence derives from a young woman with acute or convalescent COVID-19. Sequences were obtained from peripheral blood. The nucleotides read TGTGCCATCCATGGAGTTGTTGTCGACGGTGAGCAGTTCTTC. Translation gives CAIHGVVVDGEQFF.